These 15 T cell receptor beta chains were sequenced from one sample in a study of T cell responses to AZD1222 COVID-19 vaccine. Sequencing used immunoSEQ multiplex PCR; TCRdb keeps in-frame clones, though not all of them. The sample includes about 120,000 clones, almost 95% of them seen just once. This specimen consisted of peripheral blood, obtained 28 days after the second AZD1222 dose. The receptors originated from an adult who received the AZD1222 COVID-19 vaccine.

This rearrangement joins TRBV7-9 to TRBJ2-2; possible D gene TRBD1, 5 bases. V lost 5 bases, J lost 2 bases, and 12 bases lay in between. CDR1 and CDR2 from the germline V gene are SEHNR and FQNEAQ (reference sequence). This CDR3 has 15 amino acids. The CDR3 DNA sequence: TGTGCCAGCAGCCCCCAGACAGTAAACACCGGGGAGCTGTTTTTT. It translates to CASSPQTVNTGELFF. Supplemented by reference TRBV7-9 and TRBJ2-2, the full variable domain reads DTGVSQNPRHKITKRGQNVTFRCDPISEHNRLYWYRQTLGQGPEFLTYFQNEAQLEKSRLLSDRFSAERPKGSFSTLEIQRTEQGDSAMYLCASSPQTVNTGELFFGEGSRLTVL.

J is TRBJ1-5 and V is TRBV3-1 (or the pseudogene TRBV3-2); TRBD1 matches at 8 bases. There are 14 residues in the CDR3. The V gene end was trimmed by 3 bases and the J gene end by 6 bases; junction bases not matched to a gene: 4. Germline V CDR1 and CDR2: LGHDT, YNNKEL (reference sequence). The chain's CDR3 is CASSHTGGGQPQHF. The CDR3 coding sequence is TGTGCCAGCAGCCACACAGGGGGAGGTCAGCCCCAGCATTTT.

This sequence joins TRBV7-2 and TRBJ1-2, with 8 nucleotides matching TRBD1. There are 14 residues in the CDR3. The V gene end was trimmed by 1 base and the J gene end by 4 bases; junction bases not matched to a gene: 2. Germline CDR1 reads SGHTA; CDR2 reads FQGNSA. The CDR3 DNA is TGTGCCAGCAGCTTAGGGACAGGGCCCTATGGCTACACCTTC. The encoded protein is CASSLGTGPYGYTF. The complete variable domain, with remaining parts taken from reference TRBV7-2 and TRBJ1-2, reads GAGVSQSPSNKVTEKGKDVELRCDPISGHTALYWYRQSLGQGLEFLIYFQGNSAPDKSGLPSDRFSAERTGGSVSTLTIQRTQQEDSAVYLCASSLGTGPYGYTFGSGTRLTVV.

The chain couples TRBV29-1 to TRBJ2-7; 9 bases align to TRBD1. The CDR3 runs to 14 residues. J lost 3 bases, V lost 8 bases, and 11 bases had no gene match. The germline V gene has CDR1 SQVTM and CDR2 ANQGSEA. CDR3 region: CSIQPGQGIYEQYF. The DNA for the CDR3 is TGCAGCATCCAACCGGGACAGGGTATCTACGAGCAGTACTTC.

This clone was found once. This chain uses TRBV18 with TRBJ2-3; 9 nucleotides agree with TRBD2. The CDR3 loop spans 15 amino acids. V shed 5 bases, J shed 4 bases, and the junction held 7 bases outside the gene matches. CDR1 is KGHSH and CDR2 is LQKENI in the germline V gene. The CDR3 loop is CASSRQAGGPDTQYF. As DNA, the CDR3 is TGTGCCAGCTCAAGGCAAGCGGGGGGCCCAGATACGCAGTATTTT.

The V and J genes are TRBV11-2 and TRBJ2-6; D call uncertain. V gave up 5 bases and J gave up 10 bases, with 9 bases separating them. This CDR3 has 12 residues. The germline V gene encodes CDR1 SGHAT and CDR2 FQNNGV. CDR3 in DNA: TGTGCCAGCAGCCCCCAAGGAAACGTCCTGACTTTC. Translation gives CASSPQGNVLTF.

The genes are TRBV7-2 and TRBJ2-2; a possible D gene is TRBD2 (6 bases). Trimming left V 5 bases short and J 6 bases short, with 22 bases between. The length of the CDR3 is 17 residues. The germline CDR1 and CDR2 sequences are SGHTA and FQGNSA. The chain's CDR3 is CASSPPSLARWSGELFF. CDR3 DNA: TGTGCCAGCAGCCCCCCTTCCCTAGCGAGGTGGTCCGGGGAGCTGTTTTTT.

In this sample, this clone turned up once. The CDR3: CASSPPGTGGFGANVLTF. CDR3 sequence (DNA): TGTGCCAGCTCACCACCCGGGACAGGGGGTTTTGGGGCCAACGTCCTGACTTTC. The V gene is TRBV18, the J gene TRBJ2-6, with 11 nucleotides matching TRBD1. The length of the CDR3 is 18 residues. V trimming: 0 bases; J trimming: 3 bases; junction bases outside the gene matches: 4. Germline values: CDR1 KGHSH, CDR2 LQKENI.

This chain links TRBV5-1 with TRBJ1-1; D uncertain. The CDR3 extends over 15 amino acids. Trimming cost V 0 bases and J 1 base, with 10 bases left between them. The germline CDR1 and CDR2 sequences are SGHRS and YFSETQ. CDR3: CASSLGRFGNTEAFF. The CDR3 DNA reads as TGCGCCAGCAGCTTGGGACGCTTCGGGAACACTGAAGCTTTCTTT.

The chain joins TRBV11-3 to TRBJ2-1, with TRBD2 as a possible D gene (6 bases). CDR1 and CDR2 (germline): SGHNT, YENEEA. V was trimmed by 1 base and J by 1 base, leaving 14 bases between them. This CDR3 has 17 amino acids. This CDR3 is CASSLGRDGRSYNEQFF. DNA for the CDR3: TGTGCCAGCAGCTTAGGGCGGGATGGTAGGTCCTACAATGAGCAGTTCTTC.

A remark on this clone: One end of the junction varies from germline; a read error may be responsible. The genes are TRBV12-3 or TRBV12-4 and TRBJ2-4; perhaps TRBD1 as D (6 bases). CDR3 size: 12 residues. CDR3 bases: TGTGCCAGCAGTTCGGGGACACTTCAGGCGGTCTTC. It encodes CASSSGTLQAVF.

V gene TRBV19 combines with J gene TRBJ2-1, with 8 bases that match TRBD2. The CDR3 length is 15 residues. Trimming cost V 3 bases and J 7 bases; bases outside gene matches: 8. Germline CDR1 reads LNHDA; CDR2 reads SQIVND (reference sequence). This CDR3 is CASSMGLTSVNEQFF. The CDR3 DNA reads TGTGCCAGTAGTATGGGCCTGACTAGCGTAAATGAGCAGTTCTTC.

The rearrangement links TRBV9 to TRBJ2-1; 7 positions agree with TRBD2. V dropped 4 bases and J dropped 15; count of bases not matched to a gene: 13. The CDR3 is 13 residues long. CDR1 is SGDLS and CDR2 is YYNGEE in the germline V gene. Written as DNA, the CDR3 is TGTGCCAGCAGCTTAACACCGGGACTAAGTTTGTTCTTC. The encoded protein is CASSLTPGLSLFF.

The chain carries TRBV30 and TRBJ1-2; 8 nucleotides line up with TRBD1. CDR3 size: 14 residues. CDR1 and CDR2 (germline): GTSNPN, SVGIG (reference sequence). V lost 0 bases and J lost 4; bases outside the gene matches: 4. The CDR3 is CAWSVDRGFYGYTF. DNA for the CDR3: TGTGCCTGGAGTGTAGACAGGGGCTTCTATGGCTACACCTTC.

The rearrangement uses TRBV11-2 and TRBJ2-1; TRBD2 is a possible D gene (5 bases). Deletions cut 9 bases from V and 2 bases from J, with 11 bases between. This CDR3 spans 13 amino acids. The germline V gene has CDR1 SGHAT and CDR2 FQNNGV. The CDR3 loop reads CASTSPPYNEQFF. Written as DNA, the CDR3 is TGTGCCAGTACTAGTCCCCCCTACAATGAGCAGTTCTTC.